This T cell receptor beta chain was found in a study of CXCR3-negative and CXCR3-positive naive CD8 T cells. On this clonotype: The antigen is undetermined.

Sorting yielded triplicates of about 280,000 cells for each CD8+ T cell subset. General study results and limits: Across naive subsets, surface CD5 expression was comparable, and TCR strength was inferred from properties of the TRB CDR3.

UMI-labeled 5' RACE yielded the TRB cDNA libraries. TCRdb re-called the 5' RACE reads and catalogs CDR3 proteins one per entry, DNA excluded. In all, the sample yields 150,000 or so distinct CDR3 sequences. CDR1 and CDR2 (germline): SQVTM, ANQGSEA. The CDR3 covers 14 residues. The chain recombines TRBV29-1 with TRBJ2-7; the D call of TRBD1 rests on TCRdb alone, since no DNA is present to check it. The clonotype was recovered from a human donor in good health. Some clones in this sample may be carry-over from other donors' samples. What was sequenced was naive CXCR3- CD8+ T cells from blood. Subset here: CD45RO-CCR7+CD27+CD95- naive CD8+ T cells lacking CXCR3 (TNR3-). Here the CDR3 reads CSVGRFGGTDEQYF.